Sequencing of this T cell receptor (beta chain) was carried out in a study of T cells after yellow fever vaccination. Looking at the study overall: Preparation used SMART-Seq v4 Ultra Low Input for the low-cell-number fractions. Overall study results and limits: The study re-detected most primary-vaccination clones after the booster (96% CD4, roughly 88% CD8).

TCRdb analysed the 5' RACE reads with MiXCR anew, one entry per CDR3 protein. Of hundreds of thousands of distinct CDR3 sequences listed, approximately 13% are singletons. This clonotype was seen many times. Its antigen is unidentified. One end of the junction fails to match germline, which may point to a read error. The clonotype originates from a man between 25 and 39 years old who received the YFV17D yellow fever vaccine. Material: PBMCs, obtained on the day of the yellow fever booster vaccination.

CDR3 loop: CASSLVISDEQYF. DNA for the CDR3: TGTGCCAGCAGTTTAGTTATCTCCGACGAGCAGTACTTC. The chain has TRBV12-3 or TRBV12-4 and TRBJ2-7, with unresolved D. The CDR3 length is 13 residues.